One and the same sample provided the 32 T cell receptor beta chains below, sequenced in a study of T cell responses to AZD1222 COVID-19 vaccine. Assay used: immunoSEQ multiplex PCR; TCRdb lists only in-frame clones, some missing. Among 90,000 to 150,000 clones listed, around 87% were seen once. Specimen: peripheral blood, collected on day 0 of AZD1222 vaccination. These receptors all stem from an adult in good health.

The gene calls are TRBV19 and TRBJ1-2; 8 bases align to TRBD1. The CDR3 has 14 residues. Germline CDR1 is LNHDA and CDR2 is SQIVND (reference sequence). V was pared by 7 bases and J by 5 bases, with 9 bases of the junction left unmatched. The CDR3 bases are TGTGCCAGTAACCTCCGGACAGGGATTTATGGCTACACCTTC. Translated, it gives CASNLRTGIYGYTF. Full variable domain (missing parts from reference TRBV19 and TRBJ1-2): DGGITQSPKYLFRKEGQNVTLSCEQNLNHDAMYWYRQDPGQGLRLIYYSQIVNDFQKGDIAEGYSVSREKKESFPLTVTSAQKNPTAFYLCASNLRTGIYGYTFGSGTRLTVV.

CDR3 in DNA: TGTGCCATAAGGACGGACAGGGACACCGGGGAGCTGTTTTTT. This translates into CAIRTDRDTGELFF. The chain uses TRBV10-3 and TRBJ2-2, with 8 nucleotides matching TRBD1. The V gene's germline CDR1 is ENHRY and CDR2 SYGVKD. The CDR3 has 14 residues. With V trimmed by 9 bases and J by 3 bases, 6 bases remained unmatched.

This CDR3 is CASSPRLATNNEQFF. CDR3 nucleotides: TGTGCCAGCAGCCCCCGGCTAGCGACTAACAATGAGCAGTTCTTC. This sequence joins TRBV11-2 and TRBJ2-1, with D perhaps TRBD2 (6 bases). Trimming pared 5 bases from V and 5 bases from J, leaving 16 bases between. Germline CDR1 reads SGHAT; CDR2 reads FQNNGV. This CDR3 contains 15 residues.

This clone was picked up one time. The V and J genes are TRBV10-3 and TRBJ2-7, with 9 bases fitting TRBD2. J was trimmed by 2 bases and V by 6 bases; bases with no gene match: 14. The CDR3 consists of 17 residues. Germline V gene data show CDR1 as ENHRY and CDR2 as SYGVKD. The CDR3 DNA follows: TGTGCCATCAGCCTGACAGTCATAGCGGGGGACCCCTACGAGCAGTACTTC. Its protein product is CAISLTVIAGDPYEQYF.

This clone was seen a few times. V is TRBV5-1 and J is TRBJ2-7, with 10 bases matching TRBD2. The germline CDR1 and CDR2 sequences are SGHRS and YFSETQ. J lost 2 bases, V lost 3 bases, and 8 bases had no gene match. The CDR3 totals 16 residues. The CDR3, as DNA: TGCGCCAGCAGCTCCCGAAAGCGGGGGGGCCCCTACGAGCAGTACTTC. Translation: CASSSRKRGGPYEQYF.

This clone has just a few counts. This chain uses TRBV19 with TRBJ2-3; D possibly matches TRBD1 or TRBD2 (6 bases each). Germline CDR1 LNHDA, CDR2 SQIVND (reference sequence). The V gene lost 9 bases and the J gene lost 6 bases, with 19 bases spanning the gap. The CDR3 contains 14 residues. The CDR3 region is CASRTVGGLDTQYF. Here the CDR3 DNA reads TGTGCCAGCCGAACCGTTGGGGGGCTGGATACGCAGTATTTT. The variable domain in full, with the rest retrieved from reference TRBV19 and TRBJ2-3, is DGGITQSPKYLFRKEGQNVTLSCEQNLNHDAMYWYRQDPGQGLRLIYYSQIVNDFQKGDIAEGYSVSREKKESFPLTVTSAQKNPTAFYLCASRTVGGLDTQYFGPGTRLTVL.

This chain connects TRBV7-8 to TRBJ2-7, with a tentative D call TRBD2 (6 bases). From germline, CDR1 is SGHVS and CDR2 FQNEAQ. This CDR3 is 13 amino acids long. Trimming cost V 5 bases and J 0 bases, with 8 bases left between them. CDR3 residues: CASSRGVSYEQYF. The DNA of the CDR3 is TGTGCCAGCAGCCGCGGGGTCTCCTACGAGCAGTACTTC.

The chain couples TRBV4-2 to TRBJ2-5; D may match TRBD1 or TRBD2 (5 bases each). This CDR3 is built from 16 residues. Germline CDR1 and CDR2: LGHNA and YNFKEQ. Trimming left V 4 bases short and J 5 bases short, with 20 bases between. This chain's CDR3 is CASSPHLGTSWETQYF. Here the CDR3 DNA reads TGTGCCAGCAGCCCCCACCTTGGGACCTCTTGGGAGACCCAGTACTTC.

J is TRBJ2-2 and V is TRBV9, with 8 nucleotides matching TRBD1. The length of the CDR3 is 16 residues. J lost 6 bases, V lost 0 bases, and 7 bases had no gene match. Germline V gene data show CDR1 as SGDLS and CDR2 as YYNGEE. The CDR3 DNA sequence: TGTGCCAGCAGCGTAGACTTTCAGGGGGCGGCCGGGGAGCTGTTTTTT. Amino acids: CASSVDFQGAAGELFF.

The V gene is TRBV14, the J gene TRBJ1-1, with no clear D. Germline V gene sequence: CDR1 SGHDN, CDR2 FVKESK. Trimming stripped 4 bases from V and 5 bases from J, with 8 bases between. This CDR3 has 12 amino acids. The CDR3 DNA reads as TGTGCCAGCAGCCCTTGGATGACTGAAGCTTTCTTT. Protein product: CASSPWMTEAFF.

This clone was seen just once. J is TRBJ1-2 and V is TRBV7-9; perhaps TRBD1 as D (6 bases). The germline V gene has CDR1 SEHNR and CDR2 FQNEAQ (reference sequence). V gave up 5 bases and J gave up 0 bases, with 19 bases separating them. This CDR3 region has 17 residues. The CDR3 coding sequence is TGTGCCAGCAGCCCGAGACAGGAACTGTTAGCTAACTATGGCTACACCTTC. Translating it yields CASSPRQELLANYGYTF.

The rearrangement links TRBV15 to TRBJ1-4, with D possibly matching TRBD1 (5 bases). Germline V gene data show CDR1 as LNHNV and CDR2 as YYDKDF (reference sequence). V lost 9 bases and J lost 7, with 15 bases in between. This CDR3 has 13 amino acids. The CDR3 loop is CATTGTDLEKLFF. The CDR3 bases are TGTGCCACTACCGGGACGGACCTTGAAAAACTGTTTTTT. The complete variable domain, with remaining parts taken from reference TRBV15 and TRBJ1-4, reads DAMVIQNPRYQVTQFGKPVTLSCSQTLNHNVMYWYQQKSSQAPKLLFHYYDKDFNNEADTPDNFQSRRPNTSFCFLDIRSPGLGDTAMYLCATTGTDLEKLFFGSGTQLSVL.

The chain uses TRBV2 and TRBJ1-1, with D hard to call. Germline loops: CDR1 SNHLY, CDR2 FYNNEI. Trimming took 10 bases from V and 4 from J, leaving 19 bases between them. The CDR3 totals 14 residues. Here the CDR3 reads CANVKGGWGTEAFF. The CDR3 nucleotides read TGTGCCAACGTAAAAGGTGGTTGGGGCACTGAAGCTTTCTTT.

The chain is built from TRBV12-3 or TRBV12-4 and TRBJ1-5; D remains ambiguous. The CDR3 contains 12 residues. Trimming pared 3 bases from V and 7 bases from J, leaving 7 bases between. DNA of the CDR3: TGTGCCAGCAGTTTTCGCGGCCAGCCCCAGCATTTT. Amino acids: CASSFRGQPQHF.

V is TRBV6-4 and J is TRBJ2-5; 7 nucleotides align to TRBD2. The V gene end was trimmed by 3 bases and the J gene end by 5 bases; junction bases not matched to a gene: 6. Germline V lookup: CDR1 MRHNA, CDR2 SNTAGT. This CDR3 is built from 14 residues. The CDR3 protein is CASSEGGGSETQYF. Written as DNA, the CDR3 is TGTGCCAGCAGTGAAGGCGGGGGTTCTGAGACCCAGTACTTC.

V is TRBV3-1 (or the pseudogene TRBV3-2) and J is TRBJ2-7; D is unresolved. From germline, CDR1 is LGHDT and CDR2 YNNKEL (reference sequence). The V end lost 1 base, the J end lost 2 bases, and 9 bases lay between the germline ends. The CDR3 is 14 amino acids. As DNA, the CDR3 is TGTGCCAGCAGCCAAGCCAGGTGGGCCTACGAGCAGTACTTC. Protein: CASSQARWAYEQYF.

The gene calls are TRBV25-1 and TRBJ1-6, with TRBD1 matching over 8 bases. The ends lost 4 bases at V and 9 bases at J; junction bases unmatched: 11. The CDR3 consists of 16 residues. Germline V lookup: CDR1 MGHDK, CDR2 SYGVNS. For the CDR3, the DNA is TGTGCCAGCAGTGCCCGAGAGGCAGGGGGCTTTTCACCCCTCCACTTT. Amino acids: CASSAREAGGFSPLHF.

This rearrangement joins TRBV18 to TRBJ1-2; tentative D call: TRBD1 (6 bases). The V gene's germline CDR1 is KGHSH and CDR2 LQKENI. With 2 bases removed from V and 0 bases from J, the gap between germline ends came to 13 bases. The CDR3 is 16 amino acids. CDR3 sequence: CASSPEGQGPNYGYTF. The CDR3 DNA follows: TGTGCCAGCTCACCAGAGGGGCAGGGGCCTAACTATGGCTACACCTTC.

The CDR3 bases are TGTGCCAGCAGCTTCGAACCTGGACAGGGCTCCTACGAGCAGTACTTC. It codes for CASSFEPGQGSYEQYF. The V call is TRBV11-2, the J call TRBJ2-7; the match to TRBD1 covers 8 bases. Germline V lookup: CDR1 SGHAT, CDR2 FQNNGV. Trimming took 3 bases from V and 0 from J; bases not matched to a gene: 7. The CDR3 is 16 residues long.

The rearrangement joins TRBV11-2 to TRBJ2-5, with 14 bases fitting TRBD2. V trimming: 5 bases; J trimming: 5 bases; junction bases outside the gene matches: 7. This CDR3 contains 16 residues. Germline values: CDR1 SGHAT, CDR2 FQNNGV. The DNA for the CDR3 is TGTGCCAGCAGCAGACAGGGACTAGCGGGGGAGGAGACCCAGTACTTC. Protein sequence: CASSRQGLAGEETQYF.

The V gene is TRBV10-1, the J gene TRBJ1-1; TRBD1 might be the D (6 bases). The CDR3 consists of 15 residues. Deletions cut 3 bases from V and 8 bases from J, with 19 bases between. Germline CDR1 is WNHNN and CDR2 is SYGVQD (reference sequence). The CDR3 DNA is TGCGCCAGCAGTGATTCCGGGACACCCCGGATAGAAGCTTTCTTT. As protein: CASSDSGTPRIEAFF.

This clone was detected only once. The V gene is TRBV6-6, the J gene TRBJ2-7, with D hard to call. The ends were cut back, 4 bases at V and 5 bases at J, with 6 bases in the middle. Germline CDR1 is MNHNY and CDR2 is SVGAGI (reference sequence). The CDR3 sequence is 11 residues long. CDR3 sequence (DNA): TGTGCCAGCAGTTCGAGGAACGAGCAGTACTTC. Protein: CASSSRNEQYF.

CDR3 sequence: CASSSPGAQNTEAFF. The CDR3 bases are TGTGCCAGCAGCTCCCCCGGAGCACAGAACACTGAAGCTTTCTTT. The rearrangement uses TRBV13 and TRBJ1-1; D is ambiguous. V was shortened by 4 bases and J by 1 base, with 13 bases between the two germline ends. The CDR3 runs to 15 residues. The germline gives CDR1 PRHDT, CDR2 FYEKMQ (reference sequence).

The rearrangement joins TRBV6-2 or TRBV6-3 to TRBJ1-2; D not certain. The CDR3 contains 12 residues. Germline values: CDR1 MNHEY, CDR2 SVGEGT. The V gene lost 3 bases and the J gene lost 5 bases, with 7 bases spanning the gap. The CDR3 DNA reads TGTGCCAGCAGTTATGAGGCTTATGGCTACACCTTC. This gives the protein CASSYEAYGYTF.

This clone was observed a handful of times. V gene TRBV27 combines with J gene TRBJ1-1; 8 bases are a match to TRBD1. This CDR3 is built from 13 residues. The germline V gene has CDR1 MNHEY and CDR2 SMNVEV (reference sequence). V shed 8 bases, J shed 5 bases, and the junction held 7 bases outside the gene matches. For the CDR3, the DNA is TGTGCCAGCTACGGACAGGGCGTTACTGAAGCTTTCTTT. Translated: CASYGQGVTEAFF.

This clone was counted a single time. This chain links TRBV9 with TRBJ1-1; D call uncertain. The V and J ends lost 4 bases and 0 bases respectively, with 10 bases between them. The CDR3 is 14 residues long. The germline V gene encodes CDR1 SGDLS and CDR2 YYNGEE. CDR3 nucleotides: TGTGCCAGCAGCACGGACCTCATGAACACTGAAGCTTTCTTT. It codes for CASSTDLMNTEAFF. The variable domain in full, completed from reference TRBV9 and TRBJ1-1, reads DSGVTQTPKHLITATGQRVTLRCSPRSGDLSVYWYQQSLDQGLQFLIQYYNGEERAKGNILERFSAQQFPDLHSELNLSSLELGDSALYFCASSTDLMNTEAFFGQGTRLTVV.

CDR3 DNA: TGTGCCAGCAGCCAAGTACCAGGGGGAGGCTACACCTTC. This encodes CASSQVPGGGYTF. The gene calls are TRBV3-1 (or the pseudogene TRBV3-2) and TRBJ1-2; 7 bases line up with TRBD1. Germline CDR1 reads LGHDT; CDR2 reads YNNKEL (reference sequence). V dropped 1 base and J dropped 8; count of bases not matched to a gene: 4. This CDR3 is 13 amino acids long.

The chain is built from TRBV7-3 and TRBJ2-3; D might be TRBD1 (6 bases). The CDR3 has 14 residues. Germline assignment: CDR1 SGHTA and CDR2 FQGTGA. V lost 5 bases and J 4 bases, leaving 13 bases between the germline ends. CDR3 DNA sequence: TGTGCCAGCAGCCCACTGGGGGCGGCAGATACGCAGTATTTT. The encoded protein is CASSPLGAADTQYF.

This clone was picked up one time. This sequence joins TRBV7-2 and TRBJ2-3; weak D call: TRBD2 (5 bases). This CDR3 contains 14 residues. Trimming shortened V by 1 base and J by 6 bases, and 11 bases separated the two germline ends. Looked up from germline, CDR1 is SGHTA and CDR2 is FQGNSA. The CDR3 loop reads CASSLGASMDTQYF. For the CDR3, the DNA is TGTGCCAGCAGCTTAGGCGCTAGCATGGATACGCAGTATTTT.

The chain uses TRBV5-1 and TRBJ2-2; 12 bases map to TRBD2. With V trimmed by 0 bases and J by 3 bases, 6 bases remained unmatched. The CDR3 has 18 residues. The germline CDR1 and CDR2 sequences are SGHRS and YFSETQ. CDR3 loop: CASSLALAGGPDTGELFF. CDR3 nucleotide sequence: TGCGCCAGCAGCTTGGCGCTAGCGGGGGGGCCGGACACCGGGGAGCTGTTTTTT.

V is TRBV29-1 and J is TRBJ2-7, with D perhaps being TRBD1 or TRBD2 (5 bases each). The CDR3 is 10 amino acids. V was shortened by 5 bases and J by 7 bases, with 9 bases between the two germline ends. CDR1 and CDR2 from the germline V gene are SQVTM and ANQGSEA. CDR3 nucleotides: TGCAGCGTTCTCTGGGGGGAGCAGTACTTC. Translated, it gives CSVLWGEQYF.

This sequence joins TRBV6-1 and TRBJ1-5; D unclear. Trimming pared 3 bases from V and 1 base from J, leaving 4 bases between. The CDR3 totals 13 residues. Germline assignment: CDR1 MNHNS and CDR2 SASEGT. The CDR3 spells CASSEGSNQPQHF. The CDR3 nucleotides read TGTGCCAGCAGTGAGGGAAGCAATCAGCCCCAGCATTTT.